Below, 17 T cell receptor beta chains from the same sample are listed, as sequenced in a study of shared clonotypes between healthy human individuals. CD8 cells regarded as naive lacked CD45RO, were positively chosen for CCR7, and omitted terminally differentiated effector memory CD45RA+ cells. Libraries were prepared by immunoSEQ multiplex PCR; TCRdb keeps only in-frame clonotypes and omits some of them. The data contain about 2.1 million clones, around 93% of them seen just once; the ten biggest clones take up more than 1.5%. Sequenced sample: naive CD8+ T cells from PBMCs. These receptors were collected from a man aged 18 to 30 in good health. Some clones in this sample may be carry-over from other donors' samples.

The rearrangement links TRBV11-2 to TRBJ1-3; D unresolved. The CDR3 has 14 residues. Germline-derived CDR1 and CDR2 are SGHAT and FQNNGV. Trimming cost V 2 bases and J 0 bases, with 5 bases left between them. The chain's CDR3 is CASSLRPSGNTIYF. As DNA, the CDR3 is TGTGCCAGCAGCTTACGACCCTCTGGAAACACCATATATTTT.

This rearrangement joins TRBV7-8 to TRBJ2-2; perhaps D is TRBD1 or TRBD2 (6 bases each). CDR3 length: 15 amino acids. In germline, CDR1 is SGHVS, CDR2 FQNEAQ. Trimming shortened V by 6 bases and J by 5 bases, and 16 bases separated the two germline ends. The CDR3 bases are TGTGCCAGCAGTCCCTATAGGAGGGGGACCGGGGAGCTGTTTTTT. Its translation: CASSPYRRGTGELFF.

The chain is built from TRBV4-1 and TRBJ2-5; a possible D gene is TRBD2 (6 bases). The germline gives CDR1 MGHRA, CDR2 YSYEKL. This CDR3 has 15 amino acids. Trimming took 3 bases from V and 1 from J, leaving 12 bases between them. The CDR3 is CASSQPRGTQETQYF. The CDR3 region has the DNA TGCGCCAGCAGCCAGCCCCGGGGGACCCAAGAGACCCAGTACTTC.

V gene TRBV7-9 combines with J gene TRBJ1-1, with a tentative D call TRBD1 (5 bases). The CDR3 has 12 residues. CDR1 is SEHNR, CDR2 FQNEAQ, per germline (reference sequence). With 10 bases removed from V and 5 bases from J, the gap between germline ends came to 14 bases. The CDR3: CAILGGETEAFF. The CDR3 bases are TGTGCCATCCTCGGGGGGGAAACTGAAGCTTTCTTT.

With regard to this clone: In the same sample, other DNA sequences code for this CDR3. The chain employs TRBV7-9 and TRBJ2-1; D gene uncertain. The CDR3 loop spans 14 amino acids. The germline V gene encodes CDR1 SEHNR and CDR2 FQNEAQ (reference sequence). V lost 6 bases and J lost 0, with 9 bases in between. The CDR3 DNA follows: TGTGCCAGCAGGGACGGTAGCTCCTACAATGAGCAGTTCTTC. It specifies CASRDGSSYNEQFF.

This rearrangement joins TRBV7-2 to TRBJ2-7; unclear D gene. The CDR3 totals 11 residues. From germline, CDR1 is SGHTA and CDR2 FQGNSA. Between the trimmed V and J ends, which lost 7 bases and 0 bases, there was a span of 4 bases. The chain's CDR3 is CASKSSYEQYF. The CDR3 region has the DNA TGTGCCAGCAAGAGCTCCTACGAGCAGTACTTC.

The V gene is TRBV5-6, the J gene TRBJ1-2; TRBD1 matches 8 bases. CDR3 length: 14 amino acids. J lost 5 bases, V lost 4 bases, and 7 bases had no gene match. CDR1 is SGHDT, CDR2 YYEEEE, per germline. The DNA for the CDR3 is TGTGCCAGCAGCGTCGGACAGGGAGGGTATGGCTACACCTTC. Amino acid sequence: CASSVGQGGYGYTF.

V and J are TRBV13 and TRBJ2-1; the D gene is possibly TRBD2 (5 bases). This CDR3 region has 16 residues. In germline, CDR1 is PRHDT, CDR2 FYEKMQ (reference sequence). The V end was cut by 2 bases, the J end by 4 bases, with 15 bases between. CDR3 amino acids: CASSLIANNVYNEQFF. The CDR3 DNA sequence: TGTGCCAGCAGCTTAATAGCGAACAACGTTTACAATGAGCAGTTCTTC.

V gene TRBV4-1 combines with J gene TRBJ2-5, with 9 bases matching TRBD1. The end of the DNA aligns better with TRBJ2-7, so the J call may be wrong. The CDR3 runs 15 residues. CDR1 and CDR2 (germline): MGHRA, YSYEKL. The CDR3: CASSQPGTGTYEQYF. The CDR3 DNA sequence: TGCGCCAGCAGCCAACCGGGGACAGGGACCTACGAGCAGTACTTC.

The rearrangement links TRBV12-5 to TRBJ1-5; the D is unclear. The germline CDR1 and CDR2 sequences are LGHNT and FRNRAP. Trimming took off 7 bases at V and 4 bases at J, with 11 bases between the two ends. CDR3 length: 13 amino acids. In DNA form, the CDR3 reads TGTGCTAGTGCCCCCGGACGGAATCAGCCCCAGCATTTT. It is translated as CASAPGRNQPQHF.

This sequence joins TRBV4-1 and TRBJ2-7; perhaps D is TRBD1 or TRBD2 (5 bases each). Trimming pared 0 bases from V and 2 bases from J, leaving 11 bases between. CDR3 length: 15 amino acids. Germline V gene data show CDR1 as MGHRA and CDR2 as YSYEKL. This chain's CDR3 is CASSQEVGEPYEQYF. In DNA, the CDR3 is TGCGCCAGCAGCCAAGAAGTGGGGGAGCCCTACGAGCAGTACTTC.

Regarding this clone: The sample carries other DNA sequences with the same CDR3. V is TRBV27 and J is TRBJ1-1; possibly TRBD1 for D (6 bases). Germline V gives CDR1 MNHEY, CDR2 SMNVEV (reference sequence). The ends were cut back, 4 bases at V and 0 bases at J, with 9 bases in the middle. This CDR3 is built from 14 residues. In DNA form, the CDR3 reads TGTGCCAGCAGTTCGGACAGTCTGAACACTGAAGCTTTCTTT. Amino acid sequence: CASSSDSLNTEAFF.

The chain links TRBV7-2 to TRBJ1-1; D gene unclear. V was trimmed by 3 bases and J by 5 bases, leaving 7 bases between them. Germline lookup yields CDR1 SGHTA and CDR2 FQGNSA. This CDR3 is built from 12 residues. CDR3 nucleotides: TGTGCCAGCAGCTTCCTAGAGACTGAAGCTTTCTTT. This codes for CASSFLETEAFF.

This chain links TRBV19 with TRBJ2-1, with D unresolved. Trimming took 2 bases from V and 8 from J, leaving 10 bases between them. CDR3 length: 13 amino acids. CDR1 LNHDA and CDR2 SQIVND come from the germline V gene (reference sequence). The CDR3 DNA reads TGTGCCAGTAGTATACGGGTTTCGGATGAGCAGTTCTTC. Its protein product is CASSIRVSDEQFF.

The V call is TRBV27, the J call TRBJ2-1, with 10 bases fitting TRBD2. This CDR3 has 17 amino acids. V lost 5 bases and J lost 2; bases outside the gene matches: 9. CDR1 is MNHEY and CDR2 is SMNVEV in the germline V gene (reference sequence). The DNA of the CDR3 is TGTGCCAGCAGTATGCTAGCGGGGGCGGCAACCTACAATGAGCAGTTCTTC. It translates to CASSMLAGAATYNEQFF.

This sequence joins TRBV5-1 and TRBJ1-1, with D uncertain. Between the trimmed V and J ends, which lost 0 bases and 2 bases, there was a span of 5 bases. The CDR3 loop spans 13 amino acids. Germline-derived CDR1 and CDR2 are SGHRS and YFSETQ. The CDR3 reads CASSLEENTEAFF. DNA of the CDR3: TGCGCCAGCAGCTTGGAGGAAAACACTGAAGCTTTCTTT.

J is TRBJ2-7 and V is TRBV25-1; 9 bases fit TRBD2. Per the germline V gene, CDR1 is MGHDK and CDR2 is SYGVNS. V gave up 1 base and J gave up 9 bases; unmatched junction bases: 10. This CDR3 has 15 amino acids. CDR3 coding DNA: TGTGCCAGCAGTGAATCAGGGCTAGCGGGACGAGGGCAGTACTTC. Translated: CASSESGLAGRGQYF.